This T cell receptor beta chain derives from a study of cytomegalovirus exposure and HLA in healthy donors. Overall study findings and caveats: A later analysis found most CMV-associated TCR beta chains apparently HLA-restricted.

In the case of this clone: Its matching antigen is unknown.

Each of the donors was a healthy bone marrow donor. The trim removed 5 bases at V and 4 bases at J, leaving 11 bases unmatched. There are 16 residues in the CDR3. CDR1 and CDR2 from the germline V gene are SGHNT and YYREEE (reference sequence). Vbeta (60) and Jbeta (13) primers were used in the PCR. The table came from immunoSEQ multiplex PCR; TCRdb's copy has only in-frame clones and leaves some out. The table lists about 170,000 clones. This sequence originates from a woman in her late teens or twenties in good health and CMV-seropositive. Material for sequencing was PBMCs. J is TRBJ2-3 and V is TRBV5-4, with TRBD2 matching over 9 bases. CDR3 protein: CASSRASGVDADTQYF. As DNA, the CDR3 is TGTGCCAGCAGTAGGGCTAGCGGGGTGGATGCAGATACGCAGTATTTT.